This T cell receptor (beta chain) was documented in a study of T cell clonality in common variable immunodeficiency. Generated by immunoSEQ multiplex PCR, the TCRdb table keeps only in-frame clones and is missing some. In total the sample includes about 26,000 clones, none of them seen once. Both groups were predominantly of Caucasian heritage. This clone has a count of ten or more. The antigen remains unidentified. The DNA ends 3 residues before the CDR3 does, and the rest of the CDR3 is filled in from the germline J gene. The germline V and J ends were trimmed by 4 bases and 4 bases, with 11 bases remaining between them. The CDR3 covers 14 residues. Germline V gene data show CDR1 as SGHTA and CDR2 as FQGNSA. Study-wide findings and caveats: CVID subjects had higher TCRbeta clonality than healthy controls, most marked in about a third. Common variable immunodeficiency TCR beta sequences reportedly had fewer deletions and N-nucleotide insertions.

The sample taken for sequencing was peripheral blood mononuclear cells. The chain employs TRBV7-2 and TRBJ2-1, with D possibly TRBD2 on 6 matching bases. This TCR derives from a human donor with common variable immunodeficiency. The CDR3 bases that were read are TGTGCCAGCAGCTCTCAAGCGGGTTACAATGAG. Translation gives CASSSQAGYNE. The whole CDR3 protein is CASSSQAGYNEQFF.